This T cell receptor (beta chain) emerged from a study of T cells after yellow fever vaccination. One entry per CDR3 protein results from TCRdb running MiXCR on the 5' RACE reads. Of under 250,000 distinct CDR3 sequences in the sample, less than 9% were seen once. Germline V lookup: CDR1 SGHAT, CDR2 FQNNGV. The CDR3 spans 20 residues. J lost 4 bases, V lost 5 bases, and 22 bases had no gene match. Study-wide results and caveats: It was a weaker secondary response, yet one that peaked faster, at day 5 versus 15. The booster saw the reappearance of most primary-vaccination clones (roughly 96% CD4, 80% to 90% CD8).

This clonotype has more than one count but fewer than ten. Its antigen is not identified. The receptor was isolated from a man aged 30 to 39 who received the YFV17D yellow fever vaccine. The sequencing here drew on CD4+ T cells sorted from PBMCs, taken 15 days after the yellow fever booster vaccination. The chain links TRBV11-2 to TRBJ2-5, with 10 bases matching TRBD1. The CDR3 DNA sequence: TGTGCCAGCAGCCACATCAGTCACCTAGGGACAGGGGATGGGCGAGAGACCCAGTACTTC. It specifies CASSHISHLGTGDGRETQYF.